The 8 T cell receptor beta chains in this list originate from one sample, sequenced in a study of beta chain features in type 1 diabetes. Regarding the study as a whole: Shortening of TCRB CDR3s, moderate but significant, appeared in all four CD4+ subsets of Type 1 diabetes patients.

The entirety of the isolated RNA underwent reverse transcription, so expressed TCRB transcripts were sequenced. Profiling relied on immunoSEQ multiplex PCR, and the TCRdb table lists in-frame clones only, not all of them. The table includes some 350,000 clones, 13% detected once. The antigens for these receptors are not known. The specimen sequenced was naive CD4+ T cells from blood. The receptors come from a young woman with type 1 diabetes.

The chain is built from TRBV11-3 and TRBJ2-7, with 8 bases matching TRBD1. This CDR3 contains 14 residues. Trimming removed 6 bases from V and 6 bases from J; junction bases left unmatched: 10. The germline gives CDR1 SGHNT, CDR2 YENEEA. The CDR3 DNA reads TGTGCCAGCAGTTCAGGGGGCAGCAACGGCGAGCAGTACGTC. Translation: CASSSGGSNGEQYV.

The chain links TRBV5-1 to TRBJ2-3; D is ambiguous. The ends were cut back, 3 bases at V and 3 bases at J, with 14 bases in the middle. Per germline, CDR1 SGHRS and CDR2 YFSETQ. CDR3 length equals 15 residues. CDR3 sequence: CASSSSLHGTDTQYF. The CDR3 DNA follows: TGCGCCAGCAGCTCGTCCCTGCACGGTACAGATACGCAGTATTTT.

CDR3 nucleotide sequence: TGCGCCAGCAGTGGGACTAGCGGCTCCTACGAGCAGTACGTC. This encodes CASSGTSGSYEQYV. The rearrangement links TRBV10-2 to TRBJ2-7; 10 nucleotides agree with TRBD2. The junction had 0 bases not matched to a gene; V was cut back by 4 bases and J by 0 bases. In germline, CDR1 is WSHSY, CDR2 SAAADI. This CDR3 region has 14 residues.

The CDR3 DNA reads TGTGCCAGCAGCCCCCAGGGGTTGGCCAAAAACATTCAGTACTTC. This codes for CASSPQGLAKNIQYF. This chain joins TRBV28 and TRBJ2-4, with a possible D match to TRBD1 (6 bases). CDR1 and CDR2 from the germline V gene are MDHEN and SYDVKM. The ends were cut back, 6 bases at V and 1 base at J, with 13 bases in the middle. CDR3 length equals 15 residues.

This clone showed up just a few times. The chain has TRBV9 and TRBJ1-1, with a weak D call TRBD1 (5 bases). Trimming took off 2 bases at V and 2 bases at J, with 10 bases between the two ends. The CDR3 extends over 14 amino acids. Germline V gene lookup returns CDR1 SGDLS and CDR2 YYNGEE. The CDR3 nucleotides read TGTGCCAGCAGCGTGGGGGGGATTAACACTGAAGCTTTCTTT. This codes for CASSVGGINTEAFF.

This clone was counted a few times. This chain links TRBV5-1 with TRBJ2-3; D might be TRBD2 (6 bases). Germline loops: CDR1 SGHRS, CDR2 YFSETQ. The CDR3 extends over 17 amino acids. The ends were cut back, 3 bases at V and 3 bases at J, with 20 bases in the middle. The CDR3 region has the DNA TGCGCCAGCAGCTCTACGGTCGGTGGCGGGGTAACAGATACGCAGTATTTT. Translating gives CASSSTVGGGVTDTQYF.

The J gene is TRBJ2-3, the V gene TRBV2; 7 bases agree with TRBD2. J was trimmed by 5 bases and V by 6 bases; bases with no gene match: 2. The CDR3 contains 12 residues. CDR1 SNHLY and CDR2 FYNNEI come from the germline V gene. The CDR3 coding sequence is TGTGCCAGCAGAGCTAGCGGAGATACGCAGTATTTT. Its protein product is CASRASGDTQYF.

Only a few counts were recorded for this clone. This CDR3 reads CASSFGIANQETQYF. Written as DNA, the CDR3 is TGTGCCAGCAGCTTCGGGATAGCGAACCAAGAGACCCAGTACTTC. This rearrangement joins TRBV5-8 to TRBJ2-5; maybe TRBD2 (5 bases). This CDR3 region has 15 residues. Germline V gene lookup returns CDR1 SGHTS and CDR2 YDEGEE. Between the trimmed V and J ends, which lost 2 bases and 0 bases, there was a span of 11 bases.